This TCR beta chain stems from a study of OX40 agonist ivuxolimab in advanced cancers. The study, taken as a whole, reports: Among the least clonally expanded were partial responders at 0.1-3.0 mg/kg. Clonal expansion was seen in CD4+ and CD8+ blood T cells by week 6 at 0.1 to 3.0 mg/kg.

Clones were sequenced by immunoSEQ multiplex PCR, and TCRdb holds only the in-frame ones, with some missing. The sample consists of 25,000 or so clones, about 90% of them appearing once. Germline trimming cut 5 bases from V and 1 base from J; bases unmatched to any gene: 5. The CDR3 loop spans 14 amino acids. Germline-derived CDR1 and CDR2 are SGHRS and YFSETQ. With respect to this clone: Its specificity is not known.

The clonotype was recovered from an adult with an advanced solid tumor such as melanoma, head and neck, liver or kidney cancer. The chain is built from TRBV5-1 and TRBJ2-5, with TRBD2 matching 7 bases. Sequenced here: CD4+ or CD8+ T cells sorted from blood, sampled in a trial of the OX40 agonist ivuxolimab. CDR3 sequence: CASSGGSLQETQYF. CDR3 bases: TGCGCCAGCAGTGGCGGGAGCCTCCAAGAGACCCAGTACTTC.